This T cell receptor beta chain was sequenced during a study of blood T cell repertoires in COVID-19. About the research overall: Both acute and convalescent COVID-19 samples were obtained from the United States, Italy and Spain.

From germline, CDR1 is MRHNA and CDR2 SNTAGT. The CDR3 runs to 15 residues. After removal of 0 bases from V and 4 bases from J, the junction contained 1 base not matched to a gene. Per the study methods: Scientists estimated how many nucleated cells there were by amplifying reference gene primers. Clones were read by immunoSEQ multiplex PCR, and TCRdb kept only the in-frame ones, dropping some. The V and J calls and clone size come from that table; D and trimming were worked out from the DNA. The table lists about 120,000 clones, just over 85% of them singletons. The sequenced sample consisted of peripheral blood. The clonotype comes from a man between 35 and 55 years old with acute or convalescent COVID-19. The chain has TRBV6-4 and TRBJ2-3, with TRBD1 matching 10 bases. The CDR3 loop is CASSDSGQGADTQYF. CDR3 DNA: TGTGCCAGCAGTGACTCCGGACAGGGGGCAGATACGCAGTATTTT.